The 15 T cell receptor beta chains reported below all come from one sample, sequenced in a study of T cells in Graves' hyperthyroidism and ophthalmopathy (dated by TCRdb to the late 2010s). Receptor amplification or capture employed multiplex PCR. Instrument on record: Illumina HiSeq 2000. TCR beta CDR3 regions were amplified from RNA transcripts. The TCR CDR3 was subjected to a first round of RT-PCR using the HTBI primer set and the Qiagen OneStep RT-PCR kit. TCRdb reran the public reads through fastp at Q25 and MiXCR, keeping productive beta chains. A single entry per CDR3 protein holds the most common genes and DNA from its merged rows. The sample table records 300,000 to 450,000 distinct CDR3 sequences; approximately 13% of these occur just once. Around 21% of the sample lies in the top ten. Sequenced input: blood. The receptors here all came from a man younger than 45 with Graves' hyperthyroidism that later progressed to Graves' ophthalmopathy.

This clonotype has more than one count but fewer than ten. The CDR3 spells CASSYGQGLWNTEAFF. The CDR3 DNA reads as TGTGCCAGCAGCTACGGACAGGGGCTCTGGAACACTGAAGCTTTCTTT. This rearrangement joins TRBV5-6 to TRBJ1-1; the match to TRBD1 covers 9 bases. Germline CDR1 SGHDT, CDR2 YYEEEE. The CDR3 loop spans 16 amino acids. V shed 3 bases, J shed 1 base, and the junction held 7 bases outside the gene matches.

On this clonotype itself: An end of the junction differs from the germline gene, which may be a read error. V gene TRBV5-6 combines with J gene TRBJ1-5; a weak D match, TRBD1 (5 bases). The CDR3 is 15 residues long. Germline CDR1 is SGHDT and CDR2 is YYEEEE. The CDR3 nucleotides are TGTGCCGGCAGCGGCGGGCCGGGGGGAATATGGCCCCAGCATTTT. Translated, it gives CAGSGGPGGIWPQHF.

The rearrangement joins TRBV29-1 to TRBJ2-7, with D perhaps TRBD1 (6 bases). Germline-derived CDR1 and CDR2 are SQVTM and ANQGSEA. V lost 4 bases and J 3 bases, leaving 16 bases between the germline ends. This CDR3 comprises 14 residues. The CDR3 DNA sequence: TGCAGCGTTGGAACCCCAGGGGAATACTACGAGCAGTACTTC. It codes for CSVGTPGEYYEQYF.

Ten or more counts support this clonotype. V is TRBV24-1 and J is TRBJ2-2; 8 bases fit TRBD1. Trimming took 9 bases from V and 5 from J; bases not matched to a gene: 4. From germline, CDR1 is KGHDR and CDR2 SFDVKD. The CDR3 consists of 13 residues. CDR3 sequence (DNA): TGTGCCACCTCGACAGGGGATACCGGGGAGCTGTTTTTT. It codes for CATSTGDTGELFF.

V gene TRBV29-1 combines with J gene TRBJ2-1; weak D call: TRBD2 (5 bases). The V end lost 7 bases, the J end lost 1 base, and 5 bases lay between the germline ends. This CDR3 has 11 residues. Germline assignment: CDR1 SQVTM and CDR2 ANQGSEA. DNA of the CDR3: TGCAGCGGAGGGTCCTACAATGAGCAGTTCTTC. Translated, it gives CSGGSYNEQFF.

This clonotype was observed many times. V usage is TRBV18 and J usage is TRBJ1-2; D possibly corresponds to TRBD1 (5 bases). There are 15 residues in the CDR3. V was shortened by 3 bases and J by 0 bases, with 11 bases between the two germline ends. Germline V gene data show CDR1 as KGHSH and CDR2 as LQKENI. The CDR3 spells CASSPDQGANYGYTF. The DNA of the CDR3 is TGTGCCAGCTCACCGGATCAGGGAGCTAACTATGGCTACACCTTC.

In this sample, this clonotype turned up many times. The chain carries TRBV27 and TRBJ2-1, with D possibly TRBD2 on 6 matching bases. Germline V gene data show CDR1 as MNHEY and CDR2 as SMNVEV (reference sequence). The CDR3 length is 16 residues. Trimming shortened V by 0 bases and J by 5 bases, and 14 bases separated the two germline ends. CDR3 DNA sequence: TGTGCCAGCAGTTTATCCGGCGGGGTAACTCACAATGAGCAGTTCTTC. This encodes CASSLSGGVTHNEQFF.

The chain employs TRBV3-1 and TRBJ2-1; D not certain. CDR1 and CDR2 from the germline V gene are LGHDT and YNNKEL (reference sequence). V was trimmed by 4 bases and J by 6 bases, leaving 13 bases between them. The CDR3 has 14 residues. The CDR3 loop reads CASSPQSNGNEQFF. As DNA, the CDR3 is TGTGCCAGCAGCCCCCAATCAAATGGCAATGAGCAGTTCTTC.

This chain joins TRBV12-3 or TRBV12-4 and TRBJ2-7; D may be TRBD1 or TRBD2 (7 bases each). This CDR3 contains 15 residues. The V and J ends lost 6 bases and 3 bases respectively, with 18 bases between them. DNA for the CDR3: TGTGCCAGCAGCCCGGAGGCAGGGGGGGACTACGAGCAGTACTTC. Translating it yields CASSPEAGGDYEQYF.

This clonotype turned up a few times. The chain couples TRBV7-9 to TRBJ1-4; D gene ambiguous. Germline V gives CDR1 SEHNR, CDR2 FQNEAQ (reference sequence). The CDR3 length is 14 residues. Trimming cost V 1 base and J 11 bases, with 14 bases left between them. The CDR3 reads CASSLGVITEKLFF. Written as DNA, the CDR3 is TGTGCCAGCAGCTTAGGGGTAATTACGGAGAAACTGTTTTTT.

This clonotype was seen ten or more times. The chain carries TRBV18 and TRBJ2-3; 14 bases map to TRBD2. This CDR3 is built from 15 residues. Losses at the gene ends were 3 bases for V and 7 bases for J; bases not matched to a gene: 3. Per germline, CDR1 KGHSH and CDR2 LQKENI. The CDR3 coding sequence is TGTGCCAGCTCACCGACTAGCGGGGGGGCTCATACGCAGTATTTT. It yields the protein CASSPTSGGAHTQYF. The whole variable domain, remainder taken from reference TRBV18 and TRBJ2-3, is NAGVMQNPRHLVRRRGQEARLRCSPMKGHSHVYWYRQLPEEGLKFMVYLQKENIIDESGMPKERFSAEFPKEGPSILRIQQVVRGDSAAYFCASSPTSGGAHTQYFGPGTRLTVL.

The chain is built from TRBV5-8 and TRBJ1-3; D might be TRBD1 (6 bases). The CDR3 has 16 amino acids. V was trimmed by 5 bases and J by 4 bases, leaving 19 bases between them. CDR1 is SGHTS, CDR2 YDEGEE, per germline. As DNA, the CDR3 is TGTGCCAGCAGTCCAAGATTTGACAGGAGCGGAAACACCATATATTTT. Its translation: CASSPRFDRSGNTIYF.

This clonotype was seen ten or more times. The chain couples TRBV28 to TRBJ1-5, with no clear D. The germline V gene encodes CDR1 MDHEN and CDR2 SYDVKM. V shed 3 bases and J shed 2 bases, with 11 bases lying between them. The length of the CDR3 is 15 residues. The CDR3 DNA reads TGTGCCAGCAGTTTGAGTGGTAGGGGCAATCAGCCCCAGCATTTT. Its translation: CASSLSGRGNQPQHF.

This clonotype was seen ten or more times. The genes are TRBV12-3 or TRBV12-4 and TRBJ1-2; D call uncertain. The ends were cut back, 4 bases at V and 5 bases at J, with 11 bases in the middle. The CDR3 covers 13 residues. CDR3 loop: CASSYGVMYGYTF. As DNA, the CDR3 is TGTGCCAGCAGTTACGGCGTAATGTATGGCTACACCTTC.

This clonotype was recorded many times. CDR3 in DNA: TGTGCCAGCAGTTACGGCAGGGGGAAAGGGTCGGTGCATTTT. Amino acids: CASSYGRGKGSVHF. The chain joins TRBV6-6 to TRBJ1-5; TRBD1 matches at 7 bases. The CDR3 is 14 residues long. Germline trimming cut 2 bases from V and 15 bases from J; bases unmatched to any gene: 13. Germline CDR1 reads MNHNY; CDR2 reads SVGAGI (reference sequence).